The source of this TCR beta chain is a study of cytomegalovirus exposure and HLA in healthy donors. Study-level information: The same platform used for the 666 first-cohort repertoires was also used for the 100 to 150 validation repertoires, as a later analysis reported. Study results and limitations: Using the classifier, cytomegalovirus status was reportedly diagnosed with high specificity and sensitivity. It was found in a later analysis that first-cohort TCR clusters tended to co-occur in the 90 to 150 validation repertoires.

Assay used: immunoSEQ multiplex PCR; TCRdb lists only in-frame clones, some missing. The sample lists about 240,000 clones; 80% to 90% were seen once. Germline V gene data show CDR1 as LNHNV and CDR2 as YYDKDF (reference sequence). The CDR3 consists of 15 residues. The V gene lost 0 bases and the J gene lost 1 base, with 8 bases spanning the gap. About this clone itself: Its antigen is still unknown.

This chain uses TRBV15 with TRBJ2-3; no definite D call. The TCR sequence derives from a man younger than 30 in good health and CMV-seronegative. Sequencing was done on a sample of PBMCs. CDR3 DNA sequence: TGTGCCACCAGCAGAGATAAGCAGGGCACAGATACGCAGTATTTT. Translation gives CATSRDKQGTDTQYF.